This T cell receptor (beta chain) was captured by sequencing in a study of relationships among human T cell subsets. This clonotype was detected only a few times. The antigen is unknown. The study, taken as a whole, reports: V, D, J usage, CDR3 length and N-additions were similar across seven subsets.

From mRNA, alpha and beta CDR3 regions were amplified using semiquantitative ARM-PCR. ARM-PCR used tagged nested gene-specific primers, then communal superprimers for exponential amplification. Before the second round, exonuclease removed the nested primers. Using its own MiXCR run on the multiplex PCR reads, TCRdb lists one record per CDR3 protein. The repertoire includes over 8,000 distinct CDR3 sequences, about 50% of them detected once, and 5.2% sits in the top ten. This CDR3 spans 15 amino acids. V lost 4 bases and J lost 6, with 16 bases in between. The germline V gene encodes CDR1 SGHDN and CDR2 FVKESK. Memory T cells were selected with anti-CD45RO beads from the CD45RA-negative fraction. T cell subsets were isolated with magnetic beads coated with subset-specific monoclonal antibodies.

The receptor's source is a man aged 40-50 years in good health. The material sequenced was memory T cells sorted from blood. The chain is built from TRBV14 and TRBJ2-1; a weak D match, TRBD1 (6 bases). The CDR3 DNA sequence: TGTGCCAGCAGCCCTACAGGGACCTCACGCAATGAGCAGTTCTTC. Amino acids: CASSPTGTSRNEQFF.